This TCR beta chain was captured in a study of blood T cell repertoires in COVID-19. Turning to the study itself: The United States, Italy and Spain supplied acute and convalescent COVID-19 samples. The cDNA or gDNA used as material had been derived from T cells, B-cell-depleted T cells, or PBMCs.

In the authors' workflow: Estimated nucleated cell counts came from reference gene primer amplification. Sequencing used immunoSEQ multiplex PCR; TCRdb keeps in-frame clones, though not all of them. V and J calls and clone size are given by that table; D and trimming were obtained from the DNA. The profile shows about 250,000 clones, around nine tenths of them singletons. Germline CDR1 reads MNHEY; CDR2 reads SVGEGT. With 4 bases removed from V and 5 bases from J, the gap between germline ends came to 13 bases. The CDR3 is 14 residues long. Sequencing was carried out using peripheral blood. The TCR originated in a woman between 40 and 50 years old who had recovered from COVID-19. This chain links TRBV6-2 or TRBV6-3 with TRBJ2-3, with D tentatively TRBD1 (7 bases). CDR3 protein: CASSLAGGIDTQYF. In nucleotides, the CDR3 is TGTGCCAGCAGTTTGGCAGGGGGGATAGATACGCAGTATTTT.